The 9 T cell receptor beta chains listed next were all sequenced from one sample in a study of a mutant IDH1 vaccine in newly diagnosed glioma. Noted time point: baseline, week 1 (first vaccination visit). Noted treatment: pre-vaccination baseline after standard-of-care therapy. TCRdb keeps only in-frame clones here, not all; method: immunoSEQ multiplex PCR. Of about 66,000 clones in the sample, 70% to 90% were seen once. The sequenced sample was PBMCs, obtained from a glioma patient treated with radiotherapy, temozolomide or both. These receptors originate from a man aged 25 to 40 with glioma.

This sequence joins TRBV5-1 and TRBJ2-3; D remains unclear. The germline CDR1 and CDR2 sequences are SGHRS and YFSETQ. The CDR3 is 12 residues long. Trimming took 0 bases from V and 5 from J, leaving 4 bases between them. The CDR3 DNA sequence: TGCGCCAGCAGCTTGGGAGGAGATACGCAGTATTTT. It is translated as CASSLGGDTQYF. Complete variable domain (other parts from reference TRBV5-1 and TRBJ2-3): KAGVTQTPRYLIKTRGQQVTLSCSPISGHRSVSWYQQTPGQGLQFLFEYFSETQRNKGNFPGRFSGRQFSNSRSEMNVSTLELGDSALYLCASSLGGDTQYFGPGTRLTVL.

The chain recombines TRBV7-8 with TRBJ2-5; D is possibly TRBD1 (6 bases). V was cut by 2 bases and J by 0 bases, with 13 bases left in between. This CDR3 is built from 16 residues. Germline V CDR1 and CDR2: SGHVS, FQNEAQ. In DNA form, the CDR3 reads TGTGCCAGCAGCTTAATGCTAGGGGGAAACCAAGAGACCCAGTACTTC. This translates into CASSLMLGGNQETQYF.

The CDR3 spells CASTVDLRQGGYTF. CDR3 nucleotide sequence: TGTGCCAGCACCGTCGACCTTAGACAGGGCGGCTACACCTTC. The chain employs TRBV9 and TRBJ1-2; 7 bases are a match to TRBD1. CDR3 length equals 14 residues. From germline, CDR1 is SGDLS and CDR2 YYNGEE. The trim removed 6 bases at V and 8 bases at J, leaving 13 bases unmatched.

The chain joins TRBV19 to TRBJ2-2; D ambiguous. Trimming left V 2 bases short and J 0 bases short, with 7 bases between. Per germline, CDR1 LNHDA and CDR2 SQIVND (reference sequence). The CDR3 length is 15 residues. CDR3 bases: TGTGCCAGTAGTATAATAGGTACGAACACCGGGGAGCTGTTTTTT. Translation gives CASSIIGTNTGELFF.

The chain couples TRBV6-1 to TRBJ2-2, with D perhaps assigned TRBD1 or TRBD2 (5 bases each). Trimming took 4 bases from V and 7 from J, leaving 10 bases between them. CDR1 is MNHNS and CDR2 is SASEGT in the germline V gene. There are 13 residues in the CDR3. The CDR3 nucleotides are TGTGCCAGCAGTGCCCTTGGGGGCGGGGAGCTGTTTTTT. Translated, it gives CASSALGGGELFF.

This rearrangement joins TRBV7-9 to TRBJ1-6; D is uncertain. Germline V gene lookup returns CDR1 SEHNR and CDR2 FQNEAQ (reference sequence). V was cut by 2 bases and J by 10 bases, with 12 bases left in between. The CDR3 runs to 14 residues. The CDR3 coding sequence is TGTGCCAGCAGCTTAAACTCACCGCGGTCACCCCTCCACTTT. Amino acids: CASSLNSPRSPLHF. The full variable domain, in which reference TRBV7-9 and TRBJ1-6 provide the parts outside the CDR3, is DTGVSQNPRHKITKRGQNVTFRCDPISEHNRLYWYRQTLGQGPEFLTYFQNEAQLEKSRLLSDRFSAERPKGSFSTLEIQRTEQGDSAMYLCASSLNSPRSPLHFGNGTRLTVT.

The V and J genes are TRBV6-5 and TRBJ1-2, with D uncertain. The germline V and J ends were trimmed by 4 bases and 6 bases, with 15 bases remaining between them. The CDR3 extends over 14 amino acids. The germline V gene has CDR1 MNHEY and CDR2 SVGAGI. The CDR3 DNA reads TGTGCCAGCAGTTCCCCGGGGTATTCCGATGGCTACACCTTC. Translation gives CASSSPGYSDGYTF.

This chain uses TRBV7-9 with TRBJ2-7, with D maybe TRBD2 (5 bases). This CDR3 has 15 amino acids. V was shortened by 3 bases and J by 6 bases, with 18 bases between the two germline ends. Germline assignment: CDR1 SEHNR and CDR2 FQNEAQ (reference sequence). CDR3 DNA: TGTGCCAGCAGCTTGCGGACGGGGTTTTTGGGCGAGCAGTACTTC. This gives the protein CASSLRTGFLGEQYF.

The chain combines TRBV4-1 with TRBJ2-5; D gene unclear. The J call may be mistaken, given a closer DNA end match to TRBJ2-7. From germline, CDR1 is MGHRA and CDR2 YSYEKL. CDR3 length: 14 residues. In nucleotides, the CDR3 is TGCGCCAGCAGCCAAGTAGCCTGGGACTACGAGCAGTACTTC. Translation: CASSQVAWDYEQYF.